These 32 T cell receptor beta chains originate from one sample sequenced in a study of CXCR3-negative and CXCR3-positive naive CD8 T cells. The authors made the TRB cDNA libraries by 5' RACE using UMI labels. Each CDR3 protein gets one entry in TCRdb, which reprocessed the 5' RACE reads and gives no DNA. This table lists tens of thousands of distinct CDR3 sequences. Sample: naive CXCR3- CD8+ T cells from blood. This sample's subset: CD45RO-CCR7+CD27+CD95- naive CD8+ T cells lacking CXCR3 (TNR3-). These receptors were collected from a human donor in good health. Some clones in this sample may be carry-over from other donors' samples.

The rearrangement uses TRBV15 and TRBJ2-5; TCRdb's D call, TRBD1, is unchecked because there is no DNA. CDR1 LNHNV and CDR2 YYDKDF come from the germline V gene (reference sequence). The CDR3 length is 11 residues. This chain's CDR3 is CATSSRETQYF.

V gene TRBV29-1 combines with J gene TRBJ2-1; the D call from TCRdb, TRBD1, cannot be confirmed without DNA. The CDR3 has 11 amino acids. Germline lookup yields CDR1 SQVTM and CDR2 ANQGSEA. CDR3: CSAPENNEQFF.

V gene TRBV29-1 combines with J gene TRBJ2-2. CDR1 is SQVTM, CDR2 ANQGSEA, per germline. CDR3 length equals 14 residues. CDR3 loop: CSAEGTQNTGELFF.

The CDR3 loop reads CSVEVVRDRVDYNEQFF. J is TRBJ2-1 and V is TRBV29-1; TCRdb's D gene call, TRBD1, goes unchecked for lack of DNA. Germline V gene lookup returns CDR1 SQVTM and CDR2 ANQGSEA. This CDR3 is 17 amino acids long.

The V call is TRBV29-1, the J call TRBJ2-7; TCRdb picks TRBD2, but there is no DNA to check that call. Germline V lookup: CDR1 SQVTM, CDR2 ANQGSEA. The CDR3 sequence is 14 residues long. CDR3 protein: CSVEARGGSYEQYF.

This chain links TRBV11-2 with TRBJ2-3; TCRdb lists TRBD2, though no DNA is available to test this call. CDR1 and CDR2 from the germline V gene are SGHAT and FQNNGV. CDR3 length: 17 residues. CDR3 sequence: CASSLDPAGVSTDTQYF.

CDR3 amino acids: CASSERVSEKLFF. The rearrangement uses TRBV2 and TRBJ1-4. This CDR3 comprises 13 residues. Germline V gene lookup returns CDR1 SNHLY and CDR2 FYNNEI.

The CDR3 here is CSVTSGVGETQYF. V is TRBV29-1 and J is TRBJ2-5; without DNA, the TCRdb call of TRBD1 cannot be checked. The germline gives CDR1 SQVTM, CDR2 ANQGSEA. The CDR3 loop spans 13 amino acids.

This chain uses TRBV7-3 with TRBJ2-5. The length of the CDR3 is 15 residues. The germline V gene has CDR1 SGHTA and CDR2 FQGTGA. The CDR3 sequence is CASSLIMGSTETQYF. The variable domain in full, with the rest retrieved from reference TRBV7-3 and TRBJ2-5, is GAGVSQTPSNKVTEKGKYVELRCDPISGHTALYWYRQSLGQGPEFLIYFQGTGAADDSGLPNDRFFAVRPEGSVSTLKIQRTERGDSAVYLCASSLIMGSTETQYFGPGTRLLVL.

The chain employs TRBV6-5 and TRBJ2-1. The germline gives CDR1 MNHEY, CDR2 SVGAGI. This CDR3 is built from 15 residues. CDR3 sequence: CASSYQTGVHNEQFF.

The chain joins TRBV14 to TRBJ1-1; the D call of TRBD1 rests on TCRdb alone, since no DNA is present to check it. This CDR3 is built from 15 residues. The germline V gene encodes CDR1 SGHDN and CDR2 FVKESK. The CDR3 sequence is CASSYNRGLSTEAFF. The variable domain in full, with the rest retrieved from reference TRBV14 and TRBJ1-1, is EAGVTQFPSHSVIEKGQTVTLRCDPISGHDNLYWYRRVMGKEIKFLLHFVKESKQDESGMPNNRFLAERTGGTYSTLKVQPAELEDSGVYFCASSYNRGLSTEAFFGQGTRLTVV.

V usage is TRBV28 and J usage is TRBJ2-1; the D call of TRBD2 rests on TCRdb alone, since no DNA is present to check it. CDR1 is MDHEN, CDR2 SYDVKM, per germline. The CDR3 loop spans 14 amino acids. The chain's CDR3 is CASSFRGPNVEQFF.

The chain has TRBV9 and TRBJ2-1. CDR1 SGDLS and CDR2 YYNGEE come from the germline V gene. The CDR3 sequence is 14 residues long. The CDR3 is CASSVEGFYNEQFF.

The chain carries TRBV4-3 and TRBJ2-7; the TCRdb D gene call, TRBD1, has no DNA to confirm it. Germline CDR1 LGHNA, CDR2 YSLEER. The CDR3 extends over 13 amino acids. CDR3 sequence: CASSQDKGGEQYF.

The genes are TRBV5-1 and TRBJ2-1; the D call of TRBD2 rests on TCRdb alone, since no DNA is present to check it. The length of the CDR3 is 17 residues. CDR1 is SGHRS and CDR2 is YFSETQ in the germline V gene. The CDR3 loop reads CASSHSAGTSGGNEQFF.

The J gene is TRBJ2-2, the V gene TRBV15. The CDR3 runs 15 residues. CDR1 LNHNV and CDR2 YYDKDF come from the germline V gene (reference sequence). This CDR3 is CATSRVGVLTGELFF.

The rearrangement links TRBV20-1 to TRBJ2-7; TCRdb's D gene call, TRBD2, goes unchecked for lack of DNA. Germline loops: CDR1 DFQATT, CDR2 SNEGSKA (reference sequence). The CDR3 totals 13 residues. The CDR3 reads CSARDQGNYEQYF.

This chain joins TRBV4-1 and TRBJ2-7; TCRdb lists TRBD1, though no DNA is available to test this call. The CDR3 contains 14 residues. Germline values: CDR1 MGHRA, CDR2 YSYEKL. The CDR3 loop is CASSQHDGAYEQYF.

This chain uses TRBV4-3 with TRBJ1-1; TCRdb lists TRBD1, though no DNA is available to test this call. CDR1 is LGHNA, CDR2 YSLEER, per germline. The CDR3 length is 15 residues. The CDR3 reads CASSQDRGRGSEAFF.

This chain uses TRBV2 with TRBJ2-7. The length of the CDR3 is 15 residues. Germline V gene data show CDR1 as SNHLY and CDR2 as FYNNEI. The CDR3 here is CASSGMVASSYEQYF.

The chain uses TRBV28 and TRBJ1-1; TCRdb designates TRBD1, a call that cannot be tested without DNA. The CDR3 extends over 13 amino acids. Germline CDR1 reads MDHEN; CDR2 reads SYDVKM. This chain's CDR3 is CASSSPGDLGAFF.

CDR3 loop: CASSSERGLSTEAFF. The chain carries TRBV7-9 and TRBJ1-1; lacking DNA, the TRBD1 call made by TCRdb goes unchecked. This CDR3 is 15 amino acids long. The V gene's germline CDR1 is SEHNR and CDR2 FQNEAQ (reference sequence).

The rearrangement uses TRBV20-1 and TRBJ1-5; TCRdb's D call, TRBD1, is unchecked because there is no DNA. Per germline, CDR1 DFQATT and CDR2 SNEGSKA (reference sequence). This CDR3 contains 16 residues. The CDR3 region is CSARDKGGWRNQPQHF.

CDR3 protein: CASSYSGFGGELFF. V is TRBV28 and J is TRBJ2-2; TCRdb outputs TRBD1, but without DNA this stays unchecked. Germline lookup yields CDR1 MDHEN and CDR2 SYDVKM. The length of the CDR3 is 14 residues. Based on the CDR3 plus reference TRBV28 and TRBJ2-2, the full variable domain is DVKVTQSSRYLVKRTGEKVFLECVQDMDHENMFWYRQDPGLGLRLIYFSYDVKMKEKGDIPEGYSVSREKKERFSLILESASTNQTSMYLCASSYSGFGGELFFGEGSRLTVL.

CDR3 region: CSARMDRADPKGIEAFF. This rearrangement joins TRBV20-1 to TRBJ1-1; TCRdb lists TRBD1, though no DNA is available to test this call. CDR1 and CDR2 from the germline V gene are DFQATT and SNEGSKA (reference sequence). CDR3 length: 17 amino acids.

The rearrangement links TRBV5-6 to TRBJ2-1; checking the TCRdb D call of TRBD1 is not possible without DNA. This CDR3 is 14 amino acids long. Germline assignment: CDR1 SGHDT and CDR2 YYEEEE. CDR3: CASSFGRGLDEQFF.

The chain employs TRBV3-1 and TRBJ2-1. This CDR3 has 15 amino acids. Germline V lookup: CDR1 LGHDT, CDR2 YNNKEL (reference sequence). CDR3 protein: CASSQDAVSYNEQFF.

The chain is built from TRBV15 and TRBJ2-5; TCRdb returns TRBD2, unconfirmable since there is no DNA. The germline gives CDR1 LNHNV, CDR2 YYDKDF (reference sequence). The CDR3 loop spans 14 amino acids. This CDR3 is CATHGLAVEETQYF.

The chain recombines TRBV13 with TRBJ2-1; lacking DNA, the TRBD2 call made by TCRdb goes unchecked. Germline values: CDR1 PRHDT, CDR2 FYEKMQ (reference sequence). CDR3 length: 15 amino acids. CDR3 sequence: CASSARTSGRYEQFF.

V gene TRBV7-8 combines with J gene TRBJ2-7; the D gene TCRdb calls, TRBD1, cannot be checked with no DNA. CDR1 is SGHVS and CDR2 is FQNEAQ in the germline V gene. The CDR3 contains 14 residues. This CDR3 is CASSSDVGPYEQYF.

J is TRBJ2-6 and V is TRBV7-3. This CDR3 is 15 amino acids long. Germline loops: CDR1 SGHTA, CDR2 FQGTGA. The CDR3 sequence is CASSFTSSGANVLTF.

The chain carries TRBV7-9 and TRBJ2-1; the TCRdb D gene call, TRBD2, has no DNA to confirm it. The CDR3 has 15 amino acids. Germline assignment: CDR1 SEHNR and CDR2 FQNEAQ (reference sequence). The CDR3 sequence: CASRNGSGAYNEQFF.